Listed here are 14 T cell receptor beta chains from one sample, sequenced in a study of blood T cells in healthy people across ages. A second about 6 to 11 cycle PCR used barcoded and J-beta primers. A single record per CDR3 protein comes from TCRdb applying MiXCR to the 5' RACE reads. The sample holds approximately 1,000,000 distinct CDR3 sequences, more than 35% seen once. The specimen sequenced was blood. Receptors were obtained from a woman aged 55-69 years in good health.

This clonotype has ten or more counts. The chain couples TRBV2 to TRBJ2-6; 11 bases line up with TRBD1. This CDR3 contains 18 residues. Per germline, CDR1 SNHLY and CDR2 FYNNEI. With V trimmed by 8 bases and J by 1 base, 10 bases remained unmatched. The DNA of the CDR3 is TGTGCCAGCCGAAGAAGGACAGGGGGCACTTCTGGGGCCAACGTCCTGACTTTC. Translated: CASRRRTGGTSGANVLTF.

This clonotype was detected only a few times. CDR3 in amino acids: CASSEIAGTGWGNEQFF. DNA of the CDR3: TGCGCCAGCAGTGAGATAGCAGGGACAGGGTGGGGGAATGAGCAGTTCTTC. The rearrangement uses TRBV10-1 and TRBJ2-1; 9 nucleotides match TRBD1. The germline CDR1 and CDR2 sequences are WNHNN and SYGVQD (reference sequence). The CDR3 is made up of 17 amino acids. V lost 2 bases to trimming and J lost 7 bases; unmatched junction nucleotides: 12.

The gene calls are TRBV18 and TRBJ2-7; 10 nucleotides match TRBD1. The trim removed 4 bases at V and 3 bases at J, leaving 6 bases unmatched. The CDR3 is 15 residues long. Germline assignment: CDR1 KGHSH and CDR2 LQKENI. Here the CDR3 DNA reads TGTGCCAGCTCACAGGGACAGGGGCGCAACTACGAGCAGTACTTC. The encoded protein is CASSQGQGRNYEQYF.

This clonotype was detected only a few times. This chain's CDR3 is CSATRPSDQETQYF. Here the CDR3 DNA reads TGCAGTGCTACAAGACCTAGCGACCAAGAGACCCAGTACTTC. The chain links TRBV20-1 to TRBJ2-5, with a weak D call TRBD2 (6 bases). Germline V gene lookup returns CDR1 DFQATT and CDR2 SNEGSKA (reference sequence). The V and J ends lost 4 bases and 0 bases respectively, with 12 bases between them. The CDR3 has 14 residues.

The gene calls are TRBV5-1 and TRBJ1-5; perhaps TRBD1 as D (6 bases). The CDR3 consists of 15 residues. The V gene's germline CDR1 is SGHRS and CDR2 YFSETQ. V lost 3 bases, J lost 2 bases, and 12 bases lay in between. The CDR3 reads CASSSQGLGNQPQHF. The CDR3 DNA sequence: TGCGCCAGCAGCTCACAGGGATTAGGCAATCAGCCCCAGCATTTT.

The chain links TRBV5-6 to TRBJ1-5; D might be TRBD1 (5 bases). This CDR3 has 17 amino acids. Germline-derived CDR1 and CDR2 are SGHDT and YYEEEE. The ends were cut back, 4 bases at V and 3 bases at J, with 20 bases in the middle. The chain's CDR3 is CASSPWYGGVDNQPQHF. Written as DNA, the CDR3 is TGTGCCAGCAGCCCGTGGTACGGGGGGGTGGACAATCAGCCCCAGCATTTT.

This clonotype was recorded a few times. This rearrangement joins TRBV27 to TRBJ2-1; tentative D call: TRBD2 (6 bases). Germline assignment: CDR1 MNHEY and CDR2 SMNVEV (reference sequence). The CDR3 consists of 14 residues. With 7 bases removed from V and 0 bases from J, the gap between germline ends came to 10 bases. The CDR3 nucleotides are TGTGCCAGCACAAAGGAGGGCTCCTACAATGAGCAGTTCTTC. Translating gives CASTKEGSYNEQFF.

The CDR3, as DNA: TGTGCCAGCAGGTACCCCGTGAGATCAGATACGCAGTATTTT. Its protein product is CASRYPVRSDTQYF. The V gene is TRBV6-5, the J gene TRBJ2-3; D is unresolved. V gave up 6 bases and J gave up 4 bases, with 14 bases separating them. Germline V gene lookup returns CDR1 MNHEY and CDR2 SVGAGI. This CDR3 is built from 14 residues.

V and J are TRBV7-2 and TRBJ2-7; D remains ambiguous. Trimming shortened V by 1 base and J by 0 bases, and 10 bases separated the two germline ends. CDR1 is SGHTA and CDR2 is FQGNSA in the germline V gene. The CDR3 sequence is 15 residues long. Here the CDR3 DNA reads TGTGCCAGCAGCTTAGTGACCCTCCCCTCCTACGAGCAGTACTTC. Amino acid sequence: CASSLVTLPSYEQYF.

The V gene is TRBV12-3 or TRBV12-4, the J gene TRBJ2-1, with 7 positions matching TRBD2. The CDR3 has 14 residues. After removal of 6 bases from V and 5 bases from J, the junction contained 7 bases not matched to a gene. The CDR3: CASSLWEGDNEQFF. CDR3 in DNA: TGTGCCAGCAGCTTGTGGGAGGGCGACAATGAGCAGTTCTTC.

The V gene is TRBV4-1, the J gene TRBJ2-5, with 7 positions matching TRBD2. The CDR3 is made up of 15 amino acids. J was trimmed by 11 bases and V by 0 bases; bases with no gene match: 12. Germline loops: CDR1 MGHRA, CDR2 YSYEKL. The CDR3 here is CASSQDRDGGVRQYF. The CDR3, as DNA: TGCGCCAGCAGCCAAGATAGGGATGGGGGGGTTCGGCAGTACTTC.

This clonotype was seen at least ten times. The V call is TRBV29-1, the J call TRBJ2-3; D not resolved. V was shortened by 1 base and J by 4 bases, with 3 bases between the two germline ends. Germline V gene sequence: CDR1 SQVTM, CDR2 ANQGSEA. The CDR3 length is 11 residues. CDR3 coding DNA: TGCAGCGTTGAAGGTCCAGATACGCAGTATTTT. Amino acids: CSVEGPDTQYF.

V and J are TRBV11-2 and TRBJ1-2, with D possibly matching TRBD1 (5 bases). The CDR3 spans 11 residues. V was clipped by 5 bases and J by 8 bases, with 9 bases between them. From germline, CDR1 is SGHAT and CDR2 FQNNGV. The CDR3 spells CASSTRGGYTF. The CDR3 DNA reads as TGTGCCAGCAGCACCCGGGGGGGCTACACCTTC.

This clonotype appeared a few times. CDR3 coding DNA: TGTGCCAGCAGCCCCAAGCTGGGAGTCGGGGCTTTAGCCAAAAACATTCAGTACTTC. Translated: CASSPKLGVGALAKNIQYF. The genes are TRBV7-9 and TRBJ2-4; D possibly uses TRBD1 or TRBD2 (5 bases each). V was clipped by 5 bases and J by 0 bases, with 23 bases between them. The CDR3 totals 19 residues. Germline CDR1 reads SEHNR; CDR2 reads FQNEAQ (reference sequence). The full variable domain, completed using reference TRBV7-9 and TRBJ2-4, is DTGVSQNPRHKITKRGQNVTFRCDPISEHNRLYWYRQTLGQGPEFLTYFQNEAQLEKSRLLSDRFSAERPKGSFSTLEIQRTEQGDSAMYLCASSPKLGVGALAKNIQYFGAGTRLSVL.